This entry is about one TCR beta chain. What it binds is unknown. Germline CDR1 MNHEY, CDR2 SVGEGT. V shed 6 bases and J 3 bases; nucleotides not matched to a gene: 12. The CDR3 contains 18 residues. Measured with immunoSEQ multiplex PCR; TCRdb has only the in-frame clones, and not every one. The sample has under 200,000 clones; about 91% are singletons. The source of the sample is a study of T cell responses to AZD1222 COVID-19 vaccine. General study findings and limits: Clonal diversity may have been underestimated, and the donors were mostly white British, with more females than males.

This specimen was peripheral blood, taken 28 days after the second AZD1222 dose. The chain couples TRBV6-2 or TRBV6-3 to TRBJ2-1; TRBD2 agrees at 12 bases. This TCR was recovered from an adult who received the AZD1222 COVID-19 vaccine. The CDR3 protein is CASSPGLAGRKGYNEQFF. CDR3 bases: TGTGCCAGCAGCCCGGGACTAGCGGGCCGAAAAGGCTACAATGAGCAGTTCTTC.